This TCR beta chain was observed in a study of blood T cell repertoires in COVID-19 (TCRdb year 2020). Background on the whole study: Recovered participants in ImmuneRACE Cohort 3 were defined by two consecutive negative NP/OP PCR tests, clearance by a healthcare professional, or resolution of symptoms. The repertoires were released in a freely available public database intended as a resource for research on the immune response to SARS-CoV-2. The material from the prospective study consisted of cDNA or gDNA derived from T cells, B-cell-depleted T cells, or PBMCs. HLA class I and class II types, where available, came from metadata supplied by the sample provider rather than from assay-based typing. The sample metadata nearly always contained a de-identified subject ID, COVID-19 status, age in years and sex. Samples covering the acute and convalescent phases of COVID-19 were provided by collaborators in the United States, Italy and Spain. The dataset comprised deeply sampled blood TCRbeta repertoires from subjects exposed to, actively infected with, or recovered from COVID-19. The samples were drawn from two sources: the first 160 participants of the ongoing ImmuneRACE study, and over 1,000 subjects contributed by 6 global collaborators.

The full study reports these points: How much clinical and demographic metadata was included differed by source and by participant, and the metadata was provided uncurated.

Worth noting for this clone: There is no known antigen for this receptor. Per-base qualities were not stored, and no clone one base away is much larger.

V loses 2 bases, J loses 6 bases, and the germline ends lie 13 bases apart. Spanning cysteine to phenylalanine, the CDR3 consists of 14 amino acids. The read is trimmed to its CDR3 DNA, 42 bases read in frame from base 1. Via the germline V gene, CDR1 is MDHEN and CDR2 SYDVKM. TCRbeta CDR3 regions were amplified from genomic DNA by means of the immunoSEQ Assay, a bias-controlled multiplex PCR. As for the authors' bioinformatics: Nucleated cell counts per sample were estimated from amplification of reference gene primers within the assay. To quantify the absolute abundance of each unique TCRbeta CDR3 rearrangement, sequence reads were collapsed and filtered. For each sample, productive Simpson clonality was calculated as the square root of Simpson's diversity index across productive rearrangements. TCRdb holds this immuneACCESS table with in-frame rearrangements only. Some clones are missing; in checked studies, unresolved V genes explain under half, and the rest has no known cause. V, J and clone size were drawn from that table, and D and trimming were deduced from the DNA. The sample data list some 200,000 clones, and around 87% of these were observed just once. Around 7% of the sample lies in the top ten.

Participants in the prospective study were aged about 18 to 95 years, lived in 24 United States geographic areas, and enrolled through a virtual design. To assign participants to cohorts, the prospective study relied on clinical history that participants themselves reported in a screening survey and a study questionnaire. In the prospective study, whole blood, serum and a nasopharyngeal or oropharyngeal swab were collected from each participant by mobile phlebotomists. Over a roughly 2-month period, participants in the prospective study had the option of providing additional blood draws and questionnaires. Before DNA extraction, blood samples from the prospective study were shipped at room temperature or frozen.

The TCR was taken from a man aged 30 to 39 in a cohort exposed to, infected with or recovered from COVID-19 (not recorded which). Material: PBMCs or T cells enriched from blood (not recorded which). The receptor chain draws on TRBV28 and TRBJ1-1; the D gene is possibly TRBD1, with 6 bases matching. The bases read TGTGCCAGCAGTTTAGTGGGGGCGGGGGCTGAAGCTTTCTTT. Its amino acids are CASSLVGAGAEAFF. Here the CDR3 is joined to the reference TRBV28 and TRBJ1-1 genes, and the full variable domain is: DVKVTQSSRYLVKRTGEKVFLECVQDMDHENMFWYRQDPGLGLRLIYFSYDVKMKEKGDIPEGYSVSREKKERFSLILESASTNQTSMYLCASSLVGAGAEAFFGQGTRLTVV.